Listed below are T cell receptor beta chains from one sample, sequenced in a study of shared clonotypes between healthy human individuals. Clones were sequenced by immunoSEQ multiplex PCR, and TCRdb holds only the in-frame ones, with some missing. The table includes more than 400,000 clones, 95% to 97% detected once. The source material was naive CD4+ T cells sorted from blood. The source is a woman in her 30s in good health. CDR3s include the opening cysteine and the closing phenylalanine or tryptophan. Each record gives: D gene, V gene, J gene, clone size, CDR3 protein, CDR3 DNA. The D gene is left open where the match is weak. Clone size is not always given. Where it is, it says once, few, many or a class for expanded clones.

TRBD1	TRBV18	TRBJ1-5	.	CASSPTTGVAQHF	TGTGCCAGCTCACCCACGACAGGGGTGGCCCAGCATTTT
.	TRBV6-1	TRBJ1-2	few	CASSLGQSYGYTF	TGTGCCAGCAGCCTCGGACAGAGCTATGGCTACACCTTC
.	TRBV18	TRBJ2-7	once	CASSPPEGRVYEQYF	TGTGCCAGCTCACCACCGGAGGGGCGCGTCTACGAGCAGTACTTC
.	TRBV7-9	TRBJ2-2	.	CASSLTGNTGELFF	TGTGCCAGCAGCTTAACGGGGAACACCGGGGAGCTGTTTTTT
.	TRBV19	TRBJ2-5	.	CATGDPGRETQYF	TGTGCGACGGGGGACCCAGGACGGGAGACCCAGTACTTC
TRBD1	TRBV6-6	TRBJ2-7	.	CASSRDRGDEQYF	TGTGCCAGCAGTCGGGACAGGGGAGACGAGCAGTACTTC
.	TRBV7-9	TRBJ2-2	.	CASSPPGLSNTGELFF	TGTGCCAGCAGCCCCCCTGGACTTTCTAACACCGGGGAGCTGTTTTTT
.	TRBV18	TRBJ2-7	once	CASSPPGAGSYEQYF	TGTGCCAGCTCCCCCCCCGGGGCGGGTTCATACGAGCAGTACTTC
.	TRBV10-3	TRBJ2-1	.	CAISEVEEGYNEQFF	TGTGCCATCAGTGAGGTCGAAGAAGGATACAATGAGCAGTTCTTC
.	TRBV18	TRBJ2-7	.	CASSPGPYSYEQYF	TGTGCCAGCTCACCAGGACCTTACTCCTACGAGCAGTACTTC
.	TRBV6-5	TRBJ2-5	.	CASMKSGQETQYF	TGTGCCAGCATGAAATCCGGGCAAGAGACCCAGTACTTC
.	TRBV5-8	TRBJ2-1	.	CASSLGGRSYNEQFF	TGTGCCAGCAGCTTGGGAGGGCGGTCCTACAATGAGCAGTTCTTC
.	TRBV7-2	TRBJ1-5	.	CASSLASGQINQPQHF	TGTGCCAGCAGCCTTGCCTCGGGGCAGATCAATCAGCCCCAGCATTTT
.	TRBV27	TRBJ2-7	.	CASEIYEQYF	TGTGCCAGCGAAATCTACGAGCAGTACTTC
TRBD1	TRBV19	TRBJ1-5	.	CASNRGGGGRQPQHF	TGTGCCAGTAACCGCGGCGGAGGGGGCCGGCAGCCCCAGCATTTT
.	TRBV5-4	TRBJ1-2	.	CASSLNELIGYTF	TGTGCCAGCAGCTTAAATGAATTAATTGGCTACACCTTC
.	TRBV6-5	TRBJ2-5	.	CASRYRARQETQYF	TGTGCCAGCAGATACAGGGCGCGGCAAGAGACCCAGTACTTC
.	TRBV10-3	TRBJ2-7	.	CAISGRQGTYEQYF	TGTGCCATCAGTGGTAGGCAGGGTACCTACGAGCAGTACTTC
TRBD2	TRBV6-5	TRBJ2-5	once	CASSPGGGQETQYF	TGTGCCAGCAGCCCGGGAGGAGGCCAAGAGACCCAGTACTTC
.	TRBV10-3	TRBJ1-2	few	CAISESLGVNYGYTF	TGTGCCATCAGTGAGTCGCTGGGCGTTAACTATGGCTACACCTTC
TRBD2	TRBV6-5	TRBJ2-7	.	CASSYGASGIYEQYF	TGTGCCAGCAGTTACGGAGCTAGCGGGATCTACGAGCAGTACTTC
.	TRBV6-5	TRBJ2-7	.	CASRNRAGSYEQYF	TGTGCCAGCAGAAACAGGGCAGGCTCCTACGAGCAGTACTTC
TRBD1	TRBV25-1	TRBJ1-4	.	CASRIDRDANEKLFF	TGTGCCAGCAGGATCGACAGGGACGCTAATGAAAAACTGTTTTTT
TRBD2	TRBV7-6	TRBJ2-7	.	CASSESGTAYEQYF	TGTGCCAGCAGCGAGAGCGGGACGGCCTACGAGCAGTACTTC
TRBD1	TRBV10-2	TRBJ1-2	.	CASRADRAYGYTF	TGCGCCAGCAGGGCCGACAGGGCCTATGGCTACACCTTC
.	TRBV5-5	TRBJ2-1	.	CASSLMDNEQFF	TGTGCCAGCAGCTTGATGGACAATGAGCAGTTCTTC
TRBD1	TRBV19	TRBJ1-2	.	CASSTPGTGTLSYGYTF	TGTGCCAGTAGTACCCCCGGGACAGGGACCCTATCCTATGGCTACACCTTC
.	TRBV5-1	TRBJ1-1	.	CASSSAGEGNTEAFF	TGCGCCAGCAGCTCAGCAGGGGAGGGGAACACTGAAGCTTTCTTT
.	TRBV19	TRBJ1-4	once	CASSIVPGGEKLFF	TGTGCCAGTAGTATAGTCCCGGGCGGTGAAAAACTGTTTTTT
.	TRBV28	TRBJ1-1	.	CASRTGTLMAFF	TGTGCCAGCAGGACTGGGACATTGATGGCTTTCTTT
.	TRBV2	TRBJ2-7	.	CASSAIRHLFEQYF	TGTGCCAGCAGTGCGATCAGGCATCTATTCGAGCAGTACTTC
.	TRBV29-1	TRBJ1-2	.	CSANFGGGYTF	TGCAGCGCTAATTTCGGGGGCGGCTACACCTTC
TRBD1	TRBV5-1	TRBJ2-7	.	CASSPRGQGAYEQYF	TGCGCCAGCAGCCCCCGCGGACAGGGGGCTTACGAGCAGTACTTC
.	TRBV5-1	TRBJ2-3	once	CASSGALSTDTQYF	TGCGCCAGCAGCGGGGCGCTAAGCACAGATACGCAGTATTTT
.	TRBV28	TRBJ2-7	.	CASSLYGDSYEQYF	TGTGCCAGCAGTTTATATGGGGACTCCTACGAGCAGTACTTC
.	TRBV27	TRBJ2-1	.	CASSAKGEYRFF	TGTGCCAGCAGCGCAAAGGGGGAGTATCGGTTCTTC
TRBD2	TRBV7-6	TRBJ2-1	.	CASSGSGTSGRAPSYNEQFF	TGTGCCAGCAGCGGGTCCGGGACTAGCGGGAGGGCCCCATCCTACAATGAGCAGTTCTTC